The sample holds a few counts of the clone carrying this TCR beta chain. Its antigen is currently unknown. This record belongs to a study of beta chain features in type 1 diabetes. Naive, central memory, regulatory and stem cell-like memory cells within the CD4+ compartment were sorted using CD45RO/CCR7/CD25/CD127/CD95/CD27. General observations from the study: In the patient group, naive, central memory and Treg TCRB repertoires seemed more alike than in the healthy donor group. Among all four CD4+ subsets, Type 1 diabetes patients had TCRB CDR3s that were moderately but significantly shorter.

The entirety of the isolated RNA underwent reverse transcription, so expressed TCRB transcripts were sequenced. Using immunoSEQ multiplex PCR, the repertoire was profiled, and TCRdb retains in-frame clones only, with some absent. The sample has 600,000 or so clones; over 12% are singletons. V shed 8 bases and J shed 4 bases, with 18 bases lying between them. Looked up from germline, CDR1 is LNHDA and CDR2 is SQIVND (reference sequence). There are 15 residues in the CDR3. The J gene is TRBJ1-5, the V gene TRBV19, with a tentative D call TRBD1 (6 bases). The TCR originated in a man aged 18 to 30 with type 1 diabetes. The specimen was naive CD4+ T cells from blood. The CDR3 DNA sequence: TGTGCCAGTGACCCCCACAGGGTGGTTAATCAGCCCCAGCATTTT. This sequence encodes CASDPHRVVNQPQHF.